The 23 T cell receptor beta chains listed next were all sequenced from one sample in a study of CXCR3-negative and CXCR3-positive naive CD8 T cells. The authors made the TRB cDNA libraries by 5' RACE using UMI labels. TCRdb reprocessed the 5' RACE reads, keeping one entry per CDR3 protein, no DNA. The listing records under 75,000 distinct CDR3 sequences. These receptors' antigens are unknown. Study-level findings and limits: In CXCR3-positive naive cells, the TRB CDR3s were more hydrophobic than in CXCR3-negative naive cells.

Sequences were obtained from naive CXCR3+ CD8+ T cells from blood. Stated subset: CD45RO-CCR7+CD27+CD95- naive CD8+ T cells expressing CXCR3 (TNR3+). The receptors shown here come from a human donor in good health. Some clones in this sample may be carry-over from other donors' samples.

The rearrangement uses TRBV7-3 and TRBJ2-2; the TCRdb D gene call, TRBD1, has no DNA to confirm it. The CDR3 spans 16 residues. In germline, CDR1 is SGHTA, CDR2 FQGTGA. The CDR3 here is CASSSREGAWTGELFF.

This sequence joins TRBV5-1 and TRBJ2-7. CDR3 length: 15 amino acids. Germline V gene lookup returns CDR1 SGHRS and CDR2 YFSETQ. CDR3 loop: CASSLVPSLAYEQYF.

V is TRBV29-1 and J is TRBJ2-7. Germline V lookup: CDR1 SQVTM, CDR2 ANQGSEA. This CDR3 has 11 residues. CDR3 sequence reads: CSARKDYEQYF.

J is TRBJ2-1 and V is TRBV29-1; TCRdb outputs TRBD2, but without DNA this stays unchecked. Germline V gene lookup returns CDR1 SQVTM and CDR2 ANQGSEA. This CDR3 is 17 amino acids long. CDR3 in amino acids: CSVAGDPRFSSYNEQFF.

V usage is TRBV5-1 and J usage is TRBJ1-3. Germline CDR1 SGHRS, CDR2 YFSETQ. CDR3 length: 16 amino acids. The CDR3 reads CASSLEVGREGNTIYF.

The chain links TRBV4-3 to TRBJ1-6; as DNA is missing, the TRBD1 call by TCRdb cannot be tested. The CDR3 has 13 amino acids. Germline values: CDR1 LGHNA, CDR2 YSLEER. CDR3: CASSQGQFSPLHF.

The chain employs TRBV4-2 and TRBJ1-2; TCRdb gives TRBD1 as the D gene, but with no DNA this cannot be confirmed. Looked up from germline, CDR1 is LGHNA and CDR2 is YNFKEQ. The CDR3 has 16 residues. The CDR3 sequence is CASSQDRTDSIYGYTF.

The chain couples TRBV2 to TRBJ1-5. The CDR3 totals 15 residues. Germline CDR1 reads SNHLY; CDR2 reads FYNNEI. CDR3: CASSVSGENNQPQHF. Full variable domain (remainder filled in from reference TRBV2 and TRBJ1-5): EPEVTQTPSHQVTQMGQEVILRCVPISNHLYFYWYRQILGQKVEFLVSFYNNEISEKSEIFDDQFSVERPDGSNFTLKIRSTKLEDSAMYFCASSVSGENNQPQHFGDGTRLSIL.

The V gene is TRBV7-6, the J gene TRBJ2-5; the TCRdb call, TRBD1, lacks DNA for checking. The CDR3 extends over 18 amino acids. Germline V lookup: CDR1 SGHVS, CDR2 FNYEAQ. CDR3 region: CASSGRTTGGIDQETQYF.

The chain recombines TRBV7-2 with TRBJ1-2; TCRdb picks TRBD1, but there is no DNA to check that call. Germline V gene sequence: CDR1 SGHTA, CDR2 FQGNSA. This CDR3 spans 15 amino acids. The CDR3 sequence is CASSLGQGAGYGYTF.

The chain has TRBV7-3 and TRBJ2-3; TCRdb calls TRBD1, which cannot be checked without DNA. The CDR3 has 18 amino acids. Germline V gene sequence: CDR1 SGHTA, CDR2 FQGTGA. The CDR3 loop reads CASSLTILGQGPTDTQYF.

The chain employs TRBV7-2 and TRBJ1-1. The CDR3 length is 14 residues. Germline CDR1 and CDR2: SGHTA and FQGNSA. The CDR3 loop reads CTSSLALLDPEAFF. The complete variable domain, with remaining parts taken from reference TRBV7-2 and TRBJ1-1, reads GAGVSQSPSNKVTEKGKDVELRCDPISGHTALYWYRQSLGQGLEFLIYFQGNSAPDKSGLPSDRFSAERTGGSVSTLTIQRTQQEDSAVYLCTSSLALLDPEAFFGQGTRLTVV.

This chain connects TRBV27 to TRBJ1-2; as DNA is missing, the TRBD1 call by TCRdb cannot be tested. This CDR3 is built from 16 residues. CDR1 and CDR2 (germline): MNHEY, SMNVEV (reference sequence). CDR3 protein: CASSTTGTGGNYGYTF.

The chain recombines TRBV7-2 with TRBJ1-1. Germline CDR1 is SGHTA and CDR2 is FQGNSA. This CDR3 has 14 residues. The chain's CDR3 is CASSLVPGNTEAFF.

The rearrangement joins TRBV9 to TRBJ2-7; TCRdb selects TRBD1, and the lack of DNA leaves this call unchecked. Germline CDR1 reads SGDLS; CDR2 reads YYNGEE. CDR3 length: 14 residues. The CDR3 loop reads CASSPRTPSYEQYF.

This chain joins TRBV4-3 and TRBJ2-7; TCRdb returns TRBD1, unconfirmable since there is no DNA. The CDR3 loop spans 14 amino acids. Germline V gives CDR1 LGHNA, CDR2 YSLEER. The CDR3 protein is CASSQDRAGYEQYF.

CDR3 residues: CASSLDTGGYNEQFF. This chain connects TRBV7-2 to TRBJ2-1; TCRdb proposes TRBD1, but this gene call is untestable without DNA. The germline V gene has CDR1 SGHTA and CDR2 FQGNSA. The CDR3 has 15 residues.

This sequence joins TRBV28 and TRBJ2-1. The CDR3 is 11 amino acids. The germline V gene has CDR1 MDHEN and CDR2 SYDVKM. This chain's CDR3 is CASSLGNGQFF. The variable domain in full, completed from reference TRBV28 and TRBJ2-1, reads DVKVTQSSRYLVKRTGEKVFLECVQDMDHENMFWYRQDPGLGLRLIYFSYDVKMKEKGDIPEGYSVSREKKERFSLILESASTNQTSMYLCASSLGNGQFFGPGTRLTVL.

This chain joins TRBV4-2 and TRBJ2-7; TCRdb's D call of TRBD1 is untestable without DNA. Per germline, CDR1 LGHNA and CDR2 YNFKEQ. This CDR3 has 13 residues. CDR3 amino acids: CASTSGPTYEQYF.

V usage is TRBV7-6 and J usage is TRBJ2-7; there is no DNA to check the TCRdb D call of TRBD1. This CDR3 contains 16 residues. Germline CDR1 reads SGHVS; CDR2 reads FNYEAQ. CDR3: CASSLLVQGSSYEQYF. Looking up the rest from reference TRBV7-6 and TRBJ2-7 gives the full variable domain: GAGVSQSPRYKVTKRGQDVALRCDPISGHVSLYWYRQALGQGPEFLTYFNYEAQQDKSGLPNDRFSAERPEGSISTLTIQRTEQRDSAMYRCASSLLVQGSSYEQYFGPGTRLTVT.

This chain uses TRBV7-9 with TRBJ1-4; TCRdb picks TRBD1, but there is no DNA to check that call. This CDR3 is built from 16 residues. CDR1 is SEHNR, CDR2 FQNEAQ, per germline (reference sequence). CDR3 in amino acids: CASSSKGGANHEKLFF. The whole variable domain, filled in from reference TRBV7-9 and TRBJ1-4, reads DTGVSQNPRHKITKRGQNVTFRCDPISEHNRLYWYRQTLGQGPEFLTYFQNEAQLEKSRLLSDRFSAERPKGSFSTLEIQRTEQGDSAMYLCASSSKGGANHEKLFFGSGTQLSVL.

The V and J genes are TRBV29-1 and TRBJ2-1; TCRdb's D call, TRBD1, is unchecked because there is no DNA. The CDR3 runs to 13 residues. The germline gives CDR1 SQVTM, CDR2 ANQGSEA. The CDR3 loop is CSAPGGLHNEQFF.

CDR3 loop: CASTSDSYNEQFF. This chain uses TRBV12-3 or TRBV12-4 with TRBJ2-1; TCRdb proposes TRBD1, but this gene call is untestable without DNA. The CDR3 consists of 13 residues.